Given below is one T cell receptor (beta chain) in context. Its antigen is as yet unknown. PCR involved 60 Vbeta and 13 Jbeta primers. In the source study's methods: About 11 million of the roughly 80 million unique TCR beta chains counted in a later analysis were shared. Method: immunoSEQ multiplex PCR; TCRdb's copy keeps in-frame clones and lacks some. The V and J calls and the clone size are those of that table, but D and trimming were determined from the DNA. This sample has 75,000 to 100,000 clones, with about 80% found just once. The sample belongs to a study of cytomegalovirus exposure and HLA in healthy donors. Study-wide results and caveats: Later analysis showed most CMV-associated TCR beta chains appearing HLA-restricted. High specificity and sensitivity for cytomegalovirus status were reported for the classifier. A later analysis showed that HLA-associated TCR beta chains had undergone more clonal expansion than equally common others.

The sample taken for sequencing was PBMCs. The sequence was obtained from a man aged 25-40 years in good health and CMV-seronegative.

CDR3 region: CASGLVGGTGELFF. DNA for the CDR3: TGTGCTAGTGGTTTGGTCGGGGGAACCGGGGAGCTGTTTTTT. The rearrangement links TRBV12-5 to TRBJ2-2; D might be TRBD2 (6 bases). In germline, CDR1 is LGHNT, CDR2 FRNRAP. This CDR3 has 14 amino acids. The V gene lost 0 bases and the J gene lost 5 bases, with 7 bases spanning the gap.